This T cell receptor (beta chain) came from a study of T cells in Graves' hyperthyroidism and ophthalmopathy (dated 2019 in TCRdb). In terms of the full investigation: Peripheral blood samples were taken at initial diagnosis, before any treatment was given. Once sampling was done, hyperthyroidism patients were given methimazole at a starting dose of 30 mg daily, whereas ophthalmopathy patients were given high-dose intravenous methylprednisolone. In addition, the study compared T-cell repertoires in thyroid tissue and in blood from roughly 6 Graves' hyperthyroidism patients. TCR Vbeta CDR3 sequencing of 120 to 150 peripheral blood samples (roughly 43 ophthalmopathy, 70 to 85 hyperthyroidism and about 17 progressor patients) is reported in the paper. The 100 or so discovery patients were randomly split 7:3 into training and test sets. To identify TCR V-J signatures that set the groups apart, the researchers used a discovery cohort of about a hundred patients, made up of 40 to 45 with Graves' ophthalmopathy and about 59 with stable Graves' hyperthyroidism. An independent validation cohort of 18 to 20 hyperthyroidism patients and 17 patients who later progressed to ophthalmopathy tested prospective prediction of ophthalmopathy. General study outcomes and caveats: Sample size was not statistically predetermined, and blinding of investigators to group allocation was not performed. Most expanded thyroid clonotypes (frequency above 0.001) were also found in blood, which suggests that blood repertoires may mirror thyroid immune responses. In cross-validation, a model built on a 13 V-J signature told ophthalmopathy apart from stable hyperthyroidism with 85% to 90% sensitivity and around 84% specificity, and in testing the same model reached 80%/75%. In validation, the model predicted progression to ophthalmopathy with 65% to 71% sensitivity and 72% to 85% specificity, a median of approximately 6.5 months before onset.

Comments on this clonotype: What antigen it recognizes has not been identified. No qualities accompany the bases; no much larger clone lies one base away.

Stable Graves' hyperthyroidism was defined as the absence of progression to ophthalmopathy over 18 months of follow-up. Hyperthyroidism patients were newly diagnosed, with disease duration under 2 months, and aged 18 to 65 years. Patients with uncontrolled infections, other autoimmune diseases, pregnancy or lactation were excluded. Diagnoses were based on clinical symptoms, serum thyroxine and TRAb, thyroid ultrasound and orbital computed tomography. PBMCs were separated from 8 to 10 ml of fresh peripheral blood using Ficoll-Paque density gradient centrifugation. Total RNA was extracted using Trizol reagent, and RNA quality was assessed on an Agilent 2100 Bioanalyzer. The TCR beta CDR3 regions were amplified from RNA transcripts. A first-round RT-PCR of the TCR CDR3 used the HTBI primer set with the Qiagen OneStep RT-PCR kit. The libraries were constructed in a second round of multiplex PCR and then size-selected and purified. Paired-end sequencing of the libraries was performed with 100 bp reads on an Illumina HiSeq2000. The authors processed their data as follows. Raw data were processed with SOAPnuke, discarding reads with adapters, uncalled bases, mean Phred below 15, or no exact constant-primer or identifier match. COPE v1.2.5 was used to merge high-quality paired reads, and clonotypes were defined as unique nucleotide sequences. Clonotypes were aligned to IMGT TRBV, TRBD and TRBJ reference segments using MiTCR v1.1. Analysis was restricted to V-J combinations with a frequency above 0.0001, which covered approximately 99% of repertoires. The TCS score was defined as the ratio of F50 (clonal expansion) to E x V (chaos), calculated using BLOSUM62-based TCRdist between CDR3 peptides within each V-J. Welch's t-statistics and random forest reduced roughly 540 V-J features to some 14, which were used in a naive Bayes classifier (R e1071). TCRdb itself trimmed the public reads at Q25 with fastp, ran MiXCR and retained productive beta chains. Every distinct CDR3 protein forms one entry, paired with its most common genes and DNA. These V and J calls originate from TCRdb's pipeline instead of the authors' own analysis. This sample has 380,000 or so distinct CDR3 sequences in its table, and about a fifth of those were observed once. The ten largest clonotypes hold 3.7% of the sample.

The CDR3 numbers 15 residues from cysteine through phenylalanine. The entry retains the CDR3 DNA only, 45 bases that are in frame from base 1. Trimmed from V: 4 bases; trimmed from J: 2 bases; junction bases lacking a gene match: 6. The germline V gene specifies SGHDN as CDR1 and FVKESK as CDR2. This receptor was identified in a woman younger than 35 with Graves' hyperthyroidism. The source material was blood. The chain is assembled from TRBV14 and TRBJ2-3; TRBD2 agrees with 7 junctional bases. In nucleotide form, the sequence is TGTGCCAGCAGCCCTCCGGGGGGACCCACAGATACGCAGTATTTT. This yields the protein CASSPPGGPTDTQYF.